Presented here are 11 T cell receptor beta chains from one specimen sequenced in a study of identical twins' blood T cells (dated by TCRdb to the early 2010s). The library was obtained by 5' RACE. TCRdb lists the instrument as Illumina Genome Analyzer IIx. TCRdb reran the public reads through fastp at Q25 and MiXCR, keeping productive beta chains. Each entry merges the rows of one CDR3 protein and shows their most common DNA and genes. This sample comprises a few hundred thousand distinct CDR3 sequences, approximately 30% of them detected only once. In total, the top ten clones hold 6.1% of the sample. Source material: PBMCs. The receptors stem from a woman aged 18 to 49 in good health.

CDR3 nucleotide sequence: TGTGCCAGCAGCTTATGGACAGGGAATGGCTACACCTTC. Encoded protein: CASSLWTGNGYTF. This sequence joins TRBV7-2 and TRBJ1-2; 8 bases are a match to TRBD1. The CDR3 has 13 amino acids. The germline V gene encodes CDR1 SGHTA and CDR2 FQGNSA. Unmatched junction bases numbered 2, after V lost 2 bases and J lost 6 bases.

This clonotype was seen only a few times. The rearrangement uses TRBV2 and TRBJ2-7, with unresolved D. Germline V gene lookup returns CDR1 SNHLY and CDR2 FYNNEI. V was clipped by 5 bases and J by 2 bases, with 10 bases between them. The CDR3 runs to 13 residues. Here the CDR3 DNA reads TGTGCCAGCAGTCCCGACCCGGCCTACGAGCAGTACTTC. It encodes CASSPDPAYEQYF.

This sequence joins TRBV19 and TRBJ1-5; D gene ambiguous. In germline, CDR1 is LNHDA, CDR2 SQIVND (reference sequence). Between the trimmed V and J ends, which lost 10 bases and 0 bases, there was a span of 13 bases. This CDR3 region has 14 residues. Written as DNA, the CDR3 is TGTGCCACCGGCAGTTTATATAGCAATCAGCCCCAGCATTTT. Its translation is CATGSLYSNQPQHF. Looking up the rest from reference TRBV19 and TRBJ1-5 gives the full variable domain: DGGITQSPKYLFRKEGQNVTLSCEQNLNHDAMYWYRQDPGQGLRLIYYSQIVNDFQKGDIAEGYSVSREKKESFPLTVTSAQKNPTAFYLCATGSLYSNQPQHFGDGTRLSIL.

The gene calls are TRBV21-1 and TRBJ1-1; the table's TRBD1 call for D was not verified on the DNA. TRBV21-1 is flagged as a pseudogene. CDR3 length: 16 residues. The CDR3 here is CASSTRTGHMNTEAFF. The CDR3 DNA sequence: TGTGCCAGCAGCACCCGGACAGGTCACATGAACACTGAAGCTTTCTTT.

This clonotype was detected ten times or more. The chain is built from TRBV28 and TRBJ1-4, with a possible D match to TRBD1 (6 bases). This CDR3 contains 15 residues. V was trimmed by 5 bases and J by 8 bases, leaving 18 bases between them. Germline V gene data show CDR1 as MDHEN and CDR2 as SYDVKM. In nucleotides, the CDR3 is TGTGCCAGCAGTAATCAGGGGATCCACAGAGAAAAACTGTTTTTT. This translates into CASSNQGIHREKLFF.

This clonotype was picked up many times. Here the CDR3 DNA reads TGTGCCAGCCACCCGGGCTATAGCAATCAGCCCCAGCATTTT. Translation gives CASHPGYSNQPQHF. The gene calls are TRBV12-3 or TRBV12-4 and TRBJ1-5; D remains ambiguous. V was cut by 8 bases and J by 0 bases, with 11 bases left in between. This CDR3 spans 14 amino acids.

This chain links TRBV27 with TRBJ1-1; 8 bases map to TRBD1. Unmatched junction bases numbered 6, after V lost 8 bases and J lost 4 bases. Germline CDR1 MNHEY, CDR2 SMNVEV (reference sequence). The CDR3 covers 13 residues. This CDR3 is CASGQGVSTEAFF. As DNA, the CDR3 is TGTGCCAGCGGACAGGGAGTAAGCACTGAAGCTTTCTTT.

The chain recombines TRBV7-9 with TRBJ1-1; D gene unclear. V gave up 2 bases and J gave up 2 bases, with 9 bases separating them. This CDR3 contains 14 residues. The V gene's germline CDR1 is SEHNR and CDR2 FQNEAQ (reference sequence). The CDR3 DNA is TGTGCCAGCAGCTTACCTTGGACCAACACTGAAGCTTTCTTT. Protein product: CASSLPWTNTEAFF.

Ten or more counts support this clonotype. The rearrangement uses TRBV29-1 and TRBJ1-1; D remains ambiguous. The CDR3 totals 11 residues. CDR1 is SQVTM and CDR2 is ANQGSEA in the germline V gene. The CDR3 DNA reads TGCACCGGACGGCTGAACACTGAAGCTTTCTTT. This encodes CTGRLNTEAFF.

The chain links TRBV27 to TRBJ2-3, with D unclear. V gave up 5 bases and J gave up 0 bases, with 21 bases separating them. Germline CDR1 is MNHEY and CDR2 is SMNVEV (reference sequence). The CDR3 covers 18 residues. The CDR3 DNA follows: TGTGCCAGCAGTCTTAAAATTCCTGCACCAACTAGCACAGATACGCAGTATTTT. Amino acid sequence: CASSLKIPAPTSTDTQYF.

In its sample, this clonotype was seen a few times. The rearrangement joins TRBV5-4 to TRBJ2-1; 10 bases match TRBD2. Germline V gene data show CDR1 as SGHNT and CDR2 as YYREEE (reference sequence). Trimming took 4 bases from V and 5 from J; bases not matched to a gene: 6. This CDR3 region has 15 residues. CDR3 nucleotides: TGTGCCAGCAGCGCCACTAGCGGGGTAAACAATGAGCAGTTCTTC. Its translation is CASSATSGVNNEQFF.